Sequencing of this T cell receptor beta chain was carried out in a study of blood T cells in healthy people across ages. Germline V gives CDR1 DFQATT, CDR2 SNEGSKA (reference sequence). CDR3 length: 14 residues. Trimming removed 5 bases at V and 5 bases at J, with 19 bases between. Together with a sample-barcoded 5' primer, a J-beta primer mix was included in a second PCR lasting about 6 to 11 cycles. Samples each returned at least 2.5 million CDR3-containing paired-end reads. TCRdb used MiXCR to reprocess the 5' RACE reads, holding one entry per CDR3 protein. The sample carries about 1.6 million distinct CDR3 sequences, around 36% recorded once. As regards this clonotype: What it binds is not known.

Study observations and caveats: There was a strong correlation between TCR beta diversity and naive T cell percentage. Across the age range, TCR beta diversity per million T cells fell in a roughly linear way.

The people who gave samples were healthy Caucasians from Russia, aged about 6 to 100. The sequence came from a woman aged 25 to 39 in good health. V is TRBV20-1 and J is TRBJ2-7, with D unclear. Sequencing was carried out using blood. CDR3 residues: CSAAPPRLSDEQYF. Here the CDR3 DNA reads TGCAGTGCTGCTCCCCCCCGTCTGAGCGACGAGCAGTACTTC.